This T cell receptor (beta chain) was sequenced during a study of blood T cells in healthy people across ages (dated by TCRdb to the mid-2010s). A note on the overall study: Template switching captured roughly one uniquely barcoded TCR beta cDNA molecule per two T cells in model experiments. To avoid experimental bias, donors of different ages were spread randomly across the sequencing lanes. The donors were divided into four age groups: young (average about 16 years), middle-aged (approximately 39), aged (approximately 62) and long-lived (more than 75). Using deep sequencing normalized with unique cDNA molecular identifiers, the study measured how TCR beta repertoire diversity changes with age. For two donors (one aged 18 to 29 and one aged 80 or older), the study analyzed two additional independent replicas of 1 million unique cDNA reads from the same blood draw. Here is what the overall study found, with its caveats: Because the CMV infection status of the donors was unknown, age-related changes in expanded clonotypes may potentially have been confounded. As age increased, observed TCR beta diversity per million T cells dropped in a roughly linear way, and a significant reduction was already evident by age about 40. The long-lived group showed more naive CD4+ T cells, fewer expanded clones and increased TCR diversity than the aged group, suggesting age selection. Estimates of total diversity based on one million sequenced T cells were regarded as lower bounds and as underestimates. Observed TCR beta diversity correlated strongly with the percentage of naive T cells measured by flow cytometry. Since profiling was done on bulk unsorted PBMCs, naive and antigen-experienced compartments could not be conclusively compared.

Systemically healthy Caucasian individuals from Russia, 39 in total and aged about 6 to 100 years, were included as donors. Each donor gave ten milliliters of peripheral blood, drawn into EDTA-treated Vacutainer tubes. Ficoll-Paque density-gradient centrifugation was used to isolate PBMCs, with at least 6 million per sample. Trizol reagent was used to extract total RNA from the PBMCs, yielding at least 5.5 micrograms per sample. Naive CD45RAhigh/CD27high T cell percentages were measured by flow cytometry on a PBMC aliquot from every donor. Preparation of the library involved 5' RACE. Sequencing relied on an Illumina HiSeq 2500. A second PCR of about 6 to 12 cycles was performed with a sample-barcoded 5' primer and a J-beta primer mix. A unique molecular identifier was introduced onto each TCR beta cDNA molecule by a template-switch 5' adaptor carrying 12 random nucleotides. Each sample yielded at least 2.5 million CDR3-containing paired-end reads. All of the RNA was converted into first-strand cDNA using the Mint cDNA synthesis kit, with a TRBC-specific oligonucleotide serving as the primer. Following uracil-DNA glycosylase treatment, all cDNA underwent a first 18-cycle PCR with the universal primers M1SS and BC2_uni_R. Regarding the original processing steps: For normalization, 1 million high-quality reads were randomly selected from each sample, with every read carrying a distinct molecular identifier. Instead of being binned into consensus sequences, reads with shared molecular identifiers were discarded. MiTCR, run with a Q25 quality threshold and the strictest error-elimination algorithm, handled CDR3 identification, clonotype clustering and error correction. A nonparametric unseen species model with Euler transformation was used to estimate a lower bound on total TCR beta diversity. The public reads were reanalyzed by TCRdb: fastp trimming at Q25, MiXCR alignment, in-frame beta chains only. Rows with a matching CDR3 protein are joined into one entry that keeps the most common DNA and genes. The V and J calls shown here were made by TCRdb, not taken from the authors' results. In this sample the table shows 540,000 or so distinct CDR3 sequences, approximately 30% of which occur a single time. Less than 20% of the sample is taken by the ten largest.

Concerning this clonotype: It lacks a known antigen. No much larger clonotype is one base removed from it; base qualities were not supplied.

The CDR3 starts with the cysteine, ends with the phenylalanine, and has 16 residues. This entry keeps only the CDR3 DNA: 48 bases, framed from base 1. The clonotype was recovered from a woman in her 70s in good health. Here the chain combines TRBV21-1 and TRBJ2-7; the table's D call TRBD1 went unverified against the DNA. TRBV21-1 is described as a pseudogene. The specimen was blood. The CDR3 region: CASSPDWDRARREQYF. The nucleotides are TGTGCCAGCAGCCCGGATTGGGACAGGGCACGTCGGGAGCAGTACTTC.